The present entry profiles one T cell receptor beta chain with its context. Its cognate antigen is unknown. Primers: 60 Vbeta forward and 13 Jbeta reverse. Assay used: immunoSEQ multiplex PCR; TCRdb lists only in-frame clones, some missing. The sample lists about 120,000 clones, around 83% occurring once. There are 14 residues in the CDR3. Trimming removed 1 base at V and 0 bases at J, with 8 bases between. Germline CDR1 is SGHRS and CDR2 is YFSETQ. This sample was taken from a study of cytomegalovirus exposure and HLA in healthy donors. Study-wide points: There were 150 to 200 TCR beta chains listed as cytomegalovirus-associated. Reportedly, diagnosis of cytomegalovirus status by the classifier showed high specificity and sensitivity.

The specimen was PBMCs. This chain uses TRBV5-1 with TRBJ2-7; D may be TRBD2 (5 bases). This clonotype was obtained from a man aged 25 to 40 in good health and CMV-seropositive. The CDR3 DNA reads as TGCGCCAGCAGCTTGAGCGGAACCTCCTACGAGCAGTACTTC. This encodes CASSLSGTSYEQYF.